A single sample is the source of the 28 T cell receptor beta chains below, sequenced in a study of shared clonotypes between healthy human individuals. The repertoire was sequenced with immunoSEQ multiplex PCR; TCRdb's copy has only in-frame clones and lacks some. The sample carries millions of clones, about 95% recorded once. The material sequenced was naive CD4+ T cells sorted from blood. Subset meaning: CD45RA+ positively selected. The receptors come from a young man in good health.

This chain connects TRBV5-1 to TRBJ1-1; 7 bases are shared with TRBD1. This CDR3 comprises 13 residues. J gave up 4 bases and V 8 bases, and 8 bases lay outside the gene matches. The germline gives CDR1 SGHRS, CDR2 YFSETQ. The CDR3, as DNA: TGCGCCAGTTTCGGACAGGAGGGCACTGAAGCTTTCTTT. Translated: CASFGQEGTEAFF.

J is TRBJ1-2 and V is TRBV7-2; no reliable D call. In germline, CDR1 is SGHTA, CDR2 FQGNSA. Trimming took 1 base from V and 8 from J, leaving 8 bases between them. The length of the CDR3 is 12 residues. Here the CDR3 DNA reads TGTGCCAGCAGCTTAGAGGGAGCCGGCTACACCTTC. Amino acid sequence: CASSLEGAGYTF.

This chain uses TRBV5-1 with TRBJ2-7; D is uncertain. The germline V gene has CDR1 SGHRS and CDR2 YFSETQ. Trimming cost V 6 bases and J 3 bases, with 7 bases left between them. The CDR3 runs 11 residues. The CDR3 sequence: CASNSRYEQYF. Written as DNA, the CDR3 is TGCGCCAGCAACTCACGCTACGAGCAGTACTTC.

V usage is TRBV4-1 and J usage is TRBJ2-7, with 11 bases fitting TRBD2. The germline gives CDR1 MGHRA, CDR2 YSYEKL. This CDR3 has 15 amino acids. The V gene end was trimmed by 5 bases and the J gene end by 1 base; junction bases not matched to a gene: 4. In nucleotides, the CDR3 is TGCGCCAGCAGCATAACTAGCGGGGGATCCTACGAGCAGTACTTC. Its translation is CASSITSGGSYEQYF.

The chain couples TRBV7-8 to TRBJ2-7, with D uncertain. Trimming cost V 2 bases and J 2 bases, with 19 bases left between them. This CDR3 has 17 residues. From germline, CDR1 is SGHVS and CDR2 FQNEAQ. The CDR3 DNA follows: TGTGCCAGCAGCTTAAGGGCTAGGATCAGCCATCCCTACGAGCAGTACTTC. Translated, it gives CASSLRARISHPYEQYF. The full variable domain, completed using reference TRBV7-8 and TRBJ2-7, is GAGVSQSPRYKVAKRGQDVALRCDPISGHVSLFWYQQALGQGPEFLTYFQNEAQLDKSGLPSDRFFAERPEGSVSTLKIQRTQQEDSAVYLCASSLRARISHPYEQYFGPGTRLTVT.

CDR3 sequence reads: CARLNGTGGRARSVLYF. The DNA of the CDR3 is TGTGCCAGGCTGAACGGGACAGGGGGCAGAGCACGATCTGTACTGTACTTC. This chain links TRBV18 with TRBJ2-7, with 12 positions matching TRBD1. Germline V lookup: CDR1 KGHSH, CDR2 LQKENI. V dropped 9 bases and J dropped 12; count of bases not matched to a gene: 24. The CDR3 spans 17 residues. The complete variable domain, with remaining parts taken from reference TRBV18 and TRBJ2-7, reads NAGVMQNPRHLVRRRGQEARLRCSPMKGHSHVYWYRQLPEEGLKFMVYLQKENIIDESGMPKERFSAEFPKEGPSILRIQQVVRGDSAAYFCARLNGTGGRARSVLYFGPGTRLTVT.

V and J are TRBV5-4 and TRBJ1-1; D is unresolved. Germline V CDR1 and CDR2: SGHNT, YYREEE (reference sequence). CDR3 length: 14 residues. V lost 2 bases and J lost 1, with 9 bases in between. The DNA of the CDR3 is TGTGCCAGCAGCTTAACGGGTACGAACACTGAAGCTTTCTTT. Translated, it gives CASSLTGTNTEAFF.

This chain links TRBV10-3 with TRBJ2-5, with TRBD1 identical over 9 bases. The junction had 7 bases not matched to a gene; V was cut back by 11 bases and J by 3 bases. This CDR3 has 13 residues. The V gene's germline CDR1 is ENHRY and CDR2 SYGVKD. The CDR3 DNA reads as TGTGCCGCCAAGGGACAGGGAGAAGAGACCCAGTACTTC. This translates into CAAKGQGEETQYF.

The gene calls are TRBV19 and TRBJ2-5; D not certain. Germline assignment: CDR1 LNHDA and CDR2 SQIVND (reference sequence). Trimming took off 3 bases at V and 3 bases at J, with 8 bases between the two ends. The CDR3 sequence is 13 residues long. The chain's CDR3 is CASSMGLKETQYF. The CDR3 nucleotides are TGTGCCAGTAGTATGGGTCTCAAAGAGACCCAGTACTTC.

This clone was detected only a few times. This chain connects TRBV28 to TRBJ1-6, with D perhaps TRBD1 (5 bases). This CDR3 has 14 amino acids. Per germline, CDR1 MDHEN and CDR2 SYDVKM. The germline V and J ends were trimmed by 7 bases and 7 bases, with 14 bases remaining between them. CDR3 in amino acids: CASIRPGGNSPLHF. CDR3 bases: TGTGCCAGCATCAGACCCGGGGGGAATTCACCCCTCCACTTT.

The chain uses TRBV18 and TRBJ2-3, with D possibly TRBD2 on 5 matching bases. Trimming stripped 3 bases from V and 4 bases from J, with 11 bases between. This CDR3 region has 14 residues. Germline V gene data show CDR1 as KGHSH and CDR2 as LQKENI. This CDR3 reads CASSPRPSSDTQYF. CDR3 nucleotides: TGTGCCAGCTCACCTCGTCCTAGCTCAGATACGCAGTATTTT. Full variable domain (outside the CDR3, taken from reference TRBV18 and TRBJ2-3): NAGVMQNPRHLVRRRGQEARLRCSPMKGHSHVYWYRQLPEEGLKFMVYLQKENIIDESGMPKERFSAEFPKEGPSILRIQQVVRGDSAAYFCASSPRPSSDTQYFGPGTRLTVL.

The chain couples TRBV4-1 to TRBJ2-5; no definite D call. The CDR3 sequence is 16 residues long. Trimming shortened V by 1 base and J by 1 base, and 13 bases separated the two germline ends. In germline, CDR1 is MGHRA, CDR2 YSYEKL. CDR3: CASSQGSGNIQETQYF. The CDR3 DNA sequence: TGCGCCAGCAGCCAAGGGTCAGGAAACATCCAAGAGACCCAGTACTTC.

CDR3 nucleotides: TGCGCCAGCAGTGAGTCGAAGTTAGAGCATACGCAGTATTTT. It yields the protein CASSESKLEHTQYF. V gene TRBV10-1 combines with J gene TRBJ2-3, with D unclear. V gave up 0 bases and J gave up 7 bases, with 11 bases separating them. The CDR3 has 14 residues. Germline V gives CDR1 WNHNN, CDR2 SYGVQD (reference sequence).

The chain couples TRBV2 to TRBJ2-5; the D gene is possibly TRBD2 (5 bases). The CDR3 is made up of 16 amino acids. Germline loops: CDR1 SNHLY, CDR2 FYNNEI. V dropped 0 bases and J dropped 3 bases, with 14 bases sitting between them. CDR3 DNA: TGTGCCAGCAGTGAAGCGCTTCTAGCCAGTAAAGAGACCCAGTACTTC. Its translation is CASSEALLASKETQYF. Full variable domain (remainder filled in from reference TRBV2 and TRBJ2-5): EPEVTQTPSHQVTQMGQEVILRCVPISNHLYFYWYRQILGQKVEFLVSFYNNEISEKSEIFDDQFSVERPDGSNFTLKIRSTKLEDSAMYFCASSEALLASKETQYFGPGTRLLVL.

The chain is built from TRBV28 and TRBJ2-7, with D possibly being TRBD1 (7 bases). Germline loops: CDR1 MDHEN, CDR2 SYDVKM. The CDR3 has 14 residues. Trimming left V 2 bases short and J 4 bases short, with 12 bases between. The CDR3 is CASSLTAGGYEQYF. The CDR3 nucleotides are TGTGCCAGCAGTTTAACGGCAGGGGGGTACGAGCAGTACTTC.

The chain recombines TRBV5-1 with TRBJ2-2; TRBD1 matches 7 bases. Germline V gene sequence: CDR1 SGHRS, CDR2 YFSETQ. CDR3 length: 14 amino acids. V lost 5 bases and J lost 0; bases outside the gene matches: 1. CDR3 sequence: CASRTGSNTGELFF. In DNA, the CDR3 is TGCGCCAGCAGGACAGGGTCGAACACCGGGGAGCTGTTTTTT.

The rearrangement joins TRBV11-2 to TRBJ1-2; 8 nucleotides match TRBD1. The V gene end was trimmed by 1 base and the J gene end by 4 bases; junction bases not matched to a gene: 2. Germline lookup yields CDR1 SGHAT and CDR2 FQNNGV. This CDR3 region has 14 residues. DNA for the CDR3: TGTGCCAGCAGCTTAGCAGGGGGCGGCTATGGCTACACCTTC. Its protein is CASSLAGGGYGYTF.

The CDR3 nucleotides are TGTGCCAGCAGCTTTCGACAGGCGGGACAAGAGACCCAGTACTTC. Translated, it gives CASSFRQAGQETQYF. V usage is TRBV11-2 and J usage is TRBJ2-5; D tentatively fits TRBD1 or TRBD2 (6 bases each). The CDR3 extends over 15 amino acids. Trimming cost V 3 bases and J 2 bases, with 13 bases left between them. Per germline, CDR1 SGHAT and CDR2 FQNNGV.

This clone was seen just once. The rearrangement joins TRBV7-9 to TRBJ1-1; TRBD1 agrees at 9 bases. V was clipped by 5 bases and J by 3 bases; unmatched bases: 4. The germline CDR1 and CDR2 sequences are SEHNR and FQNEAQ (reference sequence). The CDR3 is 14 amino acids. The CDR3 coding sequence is TGTGCCAGCAGCGCCCGGGACAGGGACACTGAAGCTTTCTTT. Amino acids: CASSARDRDTEAFF.

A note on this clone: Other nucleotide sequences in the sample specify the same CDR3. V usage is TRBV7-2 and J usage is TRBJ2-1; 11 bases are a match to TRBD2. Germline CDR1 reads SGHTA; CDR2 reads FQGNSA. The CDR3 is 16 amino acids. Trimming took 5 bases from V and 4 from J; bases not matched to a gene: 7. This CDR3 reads CASSPAGTSGYNEQFF. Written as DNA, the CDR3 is TGTGCCAGCAGCCCCGCCGGGACTAGCGGATACAATGAGCAGTTCTTC. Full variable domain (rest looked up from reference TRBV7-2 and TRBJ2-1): GAGVSQSPSNKVTEKGKDVELRCDPISGHTALYWYRQSLGQGLEFLIYFQGNSAPDKSGLPSDRFSAERTGGSVSTLTIQRTQQEDSAVYLCASSPAGTSGYNEQFFGPGTRLTVL.

The CDR3: CASSLQSTDTQYF. The CDR3 nucleotides read TGTGCCAGCAGCCTGCAAAGCACAGATACGCAGTATTTT. The V call is TRBV6-4, the J call TRBJ2-3; D gene uncertain. V was trimmed by 6 bases and J by 0 bases, leaving 7 bases between them. Germline-derived CDR1 and CDR2 are MRHNA and SNTAGT. CDR3 length: 13 amino acids.

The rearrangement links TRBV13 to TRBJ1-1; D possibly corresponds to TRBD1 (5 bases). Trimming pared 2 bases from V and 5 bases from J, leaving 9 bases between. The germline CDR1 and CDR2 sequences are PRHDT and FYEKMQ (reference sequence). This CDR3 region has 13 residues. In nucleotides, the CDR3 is TGTGCCAGCAGCTTATTGGGGGGAACTGAAGCTTTCTTT. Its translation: CASSLLGGTEAFF.

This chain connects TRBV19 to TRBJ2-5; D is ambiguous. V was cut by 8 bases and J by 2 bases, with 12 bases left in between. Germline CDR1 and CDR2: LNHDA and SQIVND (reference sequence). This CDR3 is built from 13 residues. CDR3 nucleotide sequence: TGTGCCAGTTCCGGTGCAGCTCAAGAGACCCAGTACTTC. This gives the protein CASSGAAQETQYF.

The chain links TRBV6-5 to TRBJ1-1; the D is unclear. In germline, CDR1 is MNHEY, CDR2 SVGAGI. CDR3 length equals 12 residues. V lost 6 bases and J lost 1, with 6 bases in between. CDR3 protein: CASRSTNTEAFF. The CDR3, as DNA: TGTGCCAGCAGGAGCACGAACACTGAAGCTTTCTTT.

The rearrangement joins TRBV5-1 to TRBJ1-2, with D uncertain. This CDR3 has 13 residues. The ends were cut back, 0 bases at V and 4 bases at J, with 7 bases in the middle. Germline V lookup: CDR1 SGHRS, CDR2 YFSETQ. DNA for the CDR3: TGCGCCAGCAGCTTGGTTACGGGCTATGGCTACACCTTC. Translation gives CASSLVTGYGYTF.

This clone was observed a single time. The CDR3 region has the DNA TGTGCCAGCAGCTTGACGGACGATAATTCACCCCTCCACTTT. Encoded protein: CASSLTDDNSPLHF. The J gene is TRBJ1-6, the V gene TRBV5-5, with no clear D. The length of the CDR3 is 14 residues. Per germline, CDR1 SGHKS and CDR2 YYEKEE (reference sequence). V lost 1 base, J lost 5 bases, and 7 bases lay in between.

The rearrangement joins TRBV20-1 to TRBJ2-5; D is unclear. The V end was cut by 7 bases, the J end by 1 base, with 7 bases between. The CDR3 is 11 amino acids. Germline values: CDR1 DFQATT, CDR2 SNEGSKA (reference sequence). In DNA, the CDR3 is TGCAGTGGGTCCCTCCAAGAGACCCAGTACTTC. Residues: CSGSLQETQYF.

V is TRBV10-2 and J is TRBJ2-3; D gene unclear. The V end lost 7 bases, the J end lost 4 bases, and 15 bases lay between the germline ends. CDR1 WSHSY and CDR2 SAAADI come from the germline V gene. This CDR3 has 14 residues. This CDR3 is CASTLGFSADTQYF. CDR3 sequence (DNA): TGCGCCAGCACCCTCGGTTTCTCTGCAGATACGCAGTATTTT.